Presented here are 31 T cell receptor beta chains from one specimen sequenced in a study of response to subunit inactivated influenza vaccine. In TCRdb, the RT-PCR reads were re-called with MiXCR into one record per CDR3 protein. The sample lists 500,000 to 550,000 distinct CDR3 sequences; around 25% were seen once. The sample also formed part of further work on T cells expressing NK-cell markers. That source adds: TCR beta cDNA was made by 5'RACE template switching with UMIs.

The source material was CD4+ T cells sorted from PBMCs, sampled 11 to 12 days after vaccination. Receptors were obtained from a man in his fifties who received an inactivated influenza vaccine.

The V gene is TRBV5-1, the J gene TRBJ1-6; possibly TRBD1 for D (5 bases). Germline assignment: CDR1 SGHRS and CDR2 YFSETQ. The CDR3 consists of 14 residues. The V end was cut by 0 bases, the J end by 6 bases, with 7 bases between. The CDR3 reads CASSLAGLNSPLHF. In nucleotides, the CDR3 is TGCGCCAGCAGCTTGGCAGGGCTTAATTCACCCCTCCACTTT.

The rearrangement joins TRBV28 to TRBJ2-7; 14 bases match TRBD2. Per germline, CDR1 MDHEN and CDR2 SYDVKM. This CDR3 is 17 amino acids long. Unmatched junction bases numbered 8, after V lost 7 bases and J lost 0 bases. The CDR3 DNA sequence: TGTGCCAGCAACACCCGACTAGCGGGAGGGCCCTCCTACGAGCAGTACTTC. Its translation: CASNTRLAGGPSYEQYF.

This chain uses TRBV5-1 with TRBJ2-1; 9 bases map to TRBD1. Germline V lookup: CDR1 SGHRS, CDR2 YFSETQ. V was clipped by 4 bases and J by 9 bases; unmatched bases: 17. This CDR3 has 17 residues. The CDR3 DNA is TGCGCCAGCAGCCCCGGGGGACAGGGTCCCTTTTTTGGTGAGCAGTTCTTC. Translated, it gives CASSPGGQGPFFGEQFF.

As DNA, the CDR3 is TGTGCCAGCAGCCCCAGGGGATCCCCTATCTACGAGCAGTACTTC. It is translated as CASSPRGSPIYEQYF. This sequence joins TRBV16 and TRBJ2-7; D perhaps matches TRBD1 (6 bases). This CDR3 is built from 15 residues. Looked up from germline, CDR1 is KGHSY and CDR2 is FQNENV. V was pared by 4 bases and J by 3 bases, with 16 bases between.

CDR3 sequence (DNA): TGCGCCAGCAGCCAAGCCCGGACAGAAAGCACAGATACGCAGTATTTT. Encoded protein: CASSQARTESTDTQYF. The chain employs TRBV4-1 and TRBJ2-3, with TRBD1 as a possible D gene (6 bases). Between the trimmed V and J ends, which lost 1 base and 0 bases, there was a span of 11 bases. The germline V gene has CDR1 MGHRA and CDR2 YSYEKL. This CDR3 comprises 16 residues.

A few counts support this clonotype. The chain uses TRBV4-3 and TRBJ2-5; D gene ambiguous. Germline CDR1 LGHNA, CDR2 YSLEER. CDR3 length equals 15 residues. Trimming left V 2 bases short and J 5 bases short, with 15 bases between. CDR3 loop: CASSQLSTVRETQYF. The CDR3 DNA is TGCGCCAGCAGCCAACTCTCAACCGTTCGGGAGACCCAGTACTTC.

In this sample, this clonotype turned up once. This sequence joins TRBV27 and TRBJ2-1; maybe TRBD2 (6 bases). This CDR3 contains 14 residues. The V gene lost 6 bases and the J gene lost 7 bases, with 16 bases spanning the gap. Germline V lookup: CDR1 MNHEY, CDR2 SMNVEV (reference sequence). The CDR3 protein is CASSQTGTPNEQFF. For the CDR3, the DNA is TGTGCCAGCAGCCAGACCGGGACTCCAAATGAGCAGTTCTTC.

This clonotype has more than one count but fewer than ten. This chain connects TRBV29-1 to TRBJ2-3; tentatively, D is TRBD1 or TRBD2 (5 bases each). The CDR3 loop spans 14 amino acids. Trimming took 6 bases from V and 1 from J, leaving 14 bases between them. In germline, CDR1 is SQVTM, CDR2 ANQGSEA. In DNA, the CDR3 is TGCAGCGTGGGGACCGGTTACCGCACAGATACGCAGTATTTT. It codes for CSVGTGYRTDTQYF.

In this sample, this clonotype turned up once. This chain uses TRBV4-3 with TRBJ2-1; 9 bases match TRBD2. Germline V lookup: CDR1 LGHNA, CDR2 YSLEER. J lost 0 bases, V lost 0 bases, and 12 bases had no gene match. The CDR3 is 20 residues long. In DNA, the CDR3 is TGCGCCAGCAGCCAAGATGTCAATCGGGGGCGGGGGGGCTCCTACAATGAGCAGTTCTTC. Residues: CASSQDVNRGRGGSYNEQFF.

In its sample, this clonotype ranks as medium-sized. V and J are TRBV5-5 and TRBJ1-5; D is uncertain. CDR1 and CDR2 (germline): SGHKS, YYEKEE (reference sequence). Trimming removed 0 bases at V and 5 bases at J, with 6 bases between. This CDR3 spans 13 amino acids. The CDR3 protein is CASSLAEYQPQHF. The CDR3, as DNA: TGTGCCAGCAGCTTGGCGGAGTATCAGCCCCAGCATTTT. Drawing the rest from reference TRBV5-5 and TRBJ1-5, the complete variable domain is DAGVTQSPTHLIKTRGQQVTLRCSPISGHKSVSWYQQVLGQGPQFIFQYYEKEERGRGNFPDRFSARQFPNYSSELNVNALLLGDSALYLCASSLAEYQPQHFGDGTRLSIL.

The V and J genes are TRBV20-1 and TRBJ1-1, with a tentative D call TRBD1 (5 bases). From germline, CDR1 is DFQATT and CDR2 SNEGSKA (reference sequence). The CDR3 consists of 14 residues. Between the trimmed V and J ends, which lost 6 bases and 1 base, there was a span of 15 bases. CDR3 nucleotide sequence: TGCAGTGCCAAGCCCGGGGGAGGGAACACTGAAGCTTTCTTT. Protein: CSAKPGGGNTEAFF.

This clonotype was observed a few times. The chain links TRBV4-1 to TRBJ2-6; D uncertain. The CDR3 totals 15 residues. V gave up 1 base and J gave up 1 base, with 5 bases separating them. Germline V CDR1 and CDR2: MGHRA, YSYEKL. The CDR3 sequence: CASSQVGSGANVLTF. The CDR3 coding sequence is TGCGCCAGCAGCCAAGTAGGGTCTGGGGCCAACGTCCTGACTTTC.

The chain carries TRBV20-1 and TRBJ2-7, with 11 nucleotides matching TRBD2. This CDR3 contains 14 residues. J lost 5 bases, V lost 7 bases, and 10 bases had no gene match. Germline V gene lookup returns CDR1 DFQATT and CDR2 SNEGSKA (reference sequence). The CDR3 DNA reads TGCAGTGTCTGGGTGCTAGCGGGAGGAAACGAGCAGTACTTC. Translating it yields CSVWVLAGGNEQYF.

This clonotype was counted ten times or more. V and J are TRBV11-2 and TRBJ2-5; D remains ambiguous. CDR1 is SGHAT, CDR2 FQNNGV, per germline. V gave up 1 base and J gave up 2 bases, with 11 bases separating them. The CDR3 has 15 residues. The CDR3 bases are TGTGCCAGCAGCTTAGCGGGCTGGTCTCAAGAGACCCAGTACTTC. This codes for CASSLAGWSQETQYF.

This clonotype was detected only a few times. This chain uses TRBV12-3 or TRBV12-4 with TRBJ2-3, with D perhaps matching TRBD2 (6 bases). Trimming removed 4 bases from V and 5 bases from J, with 13 bases in between. CDR3 size: 14 residues. Here the CDR3 reads CASSSSARGDTQYF. The CDR3 nucleotides read TGTGCCAGCAGTTCTAGCGCGAGGGGAGATACGCAGTATTTT.

This rearrangement joins TRBV25-1 to TRBJ1-2, with D tentatively TRBD1 (5 bases). This CDR3 is 15 amino acids long. V dropped 4 bases and J dropped 4 bases, with 16 bases sitting between them. From germline, CDR1 is MGHDK and CDR2 SYGVNS. The CDR3 nucleotides read TGTGCCAGCAGTGGCGCGGGGCGACATGGCTATGGCTACACCTTC. Amino acids: CASSGAGRHGYGYTF.

The table lists this clonotype with a few counts. The chain carries TRBV12-3 or TRBV12-4 and TRBJ1-6; tentative D call: TRBD1 (5 bases). V was cut by 5 bases and J by 7 bases, with 18 bases left in between. This CDR3 is 16 amino acids long. The CDR3 bases are TGTGCCAGCAGTATCATGATAGGACACAGAAATTCACCCCTCCACTTT. This translates into CASSIMIGHRNSPLHF.

This clonotype was observed once. The genes are TRBV6-1 and TRBJ2-3, with 10 bases fitting TRBD2. CDR1 and CDR2 from the germline V gene are MNHNS and SASEGT. The CDR3 spans 15 residues. With 5 bases clipped from V and 4 bases from J, the junction kept 6 bases outside the gene matches. The CDR3 DNA reads as TGTGCCAGCAGTACCTCTAGCGGGAGTCCAGATACGCAGTATTTT. The encoded protein is CASSTSSGSPDTQYF.

The chain joins TRBV27 to TRBJ2-5, with D possibly matching TRBD2 (6 bases). The CDR3 is 16 amino acids. Trimming cost V 10 bases and J 5 bases, with 26 bases left between them. The germline V gene has CDR1 MNHEY and CDR2 SMNVEV (reference sequence). For the CDR3, the DNA is TGTGCCACCATTGGGACTCTTACGCCCCCAGGGGAGACCCAGTACTTC. It yields the protein CATIGTLTPPGETQYF.

The chain employs TRBV4-1 and TRBJ2-5, with TRBD2 matching 10 bases. The CDR3 has 17 residues. The germline V gene encodes CDR1 MGHRA and CDR2 YSYEKL. The V gene end was trimmed by 0 bases and the J gene end by 0 bases; junction bases not matched to a gene: 4. In DNA form, the CDR3 reads TGCGCCAGCAGCCAAGATGTAGCGGGGGGTTACCAAGAGACCCAGTACTTC. Protein: CASSQDVAGGYQETQYF.

The V call is TRBV29-1, the J call TRBJ1-1; 11 nucleotides agree with TRBD1. Germline values: CDR1 SQVTM, CDR2 ANQGSEA. The CDR3 consists of 13 residues. V was clipped by 8 bases and J by 5 bases; unmatched bases: 7. The CDR3 DNA follows: TGCAGCATTGGGACAGGGGGAAGTACTGAAGCTTTCTTT. It specifies CSIGTGGSTEAFF.

This clonotype was seen only a few times. The V and J genes are TRBV10-3 and TRBJ2-1; a possible D gene is TRBD2 (6 bases). Germline V gene data show CDR1 as ENHRY and CDR2 as SYGVKD. The CDR3 loop spans 13 amino acids. Between the trimmed V and J ends, which lost 0 bases and 15 bases, there was a span of 15 bases. The CDR3 sequence: CAISESSGQEGFF. CDR3 nucleotide sequence: TGTGCCATCAGTGAGTCGTCGGGGCAGGAGGGGTTCTTC.

This chain joins TRBV7-2 and TRBJ2-1, with 8 nucleotides matching TRBD1. The CDR3 length is 15 residues. J gave up 8 bases and V 5 bases, and 11 bases lay outside the gene matches. Germline CDR1 and CDR2: SGHTA and FQGNSA. CDR3 coding DNA: TGTGCCAGCAGCCCCGGACAGGGTTGGCAAGATGAGCAGTTCTTC. Its protein is CASSPGQGWQDEQFF.

The J gene is TRBJ2-1, the V gene TRBV19; TRBD1 might be the D (6 bases). The CDR3 is 14 residues long. The germline V gene encodes CDR1 LNHDA and CDR2 SQIVND (reference sequence). V lost 5 bases and J lost 3, with 11 bases in between. Written as DNA, the CDR3 is TGTGCCAGTAGTCCGGACAGCATCTACAATGAGCAGTTCTTC. Its translation is CASSPDSIYNEQFF.

This clonotype was counted only a few times. This chain joins TRBV5-1 and TRBJ2-1; TRBD1 matches 7 bases. The CDR3 has 14 residues. CDR1 is SGHRS, CDR2 YFSETQ, per germline. The ends lost 4 bases at V and 9 bases at J; junction bases unmatched: 10. The CDR3 region is CASSLRQGGSEQFF. CDR3 sequence (DNA): TGCGCCAGCAGCCTCCGACAGGGTGGGAGTGAGCAGTTCTTC.

This clonotype was seen a few times. The gene calls are TRBV6-2 or TRBV6-3 and TRBJ1-5, with no clear D. The CDR3 has 12 amino acids. Germline CDR1 is MNHEY and CDR2 is SVGEGT. V gave up 6 bases and J gave up 5 bases, with 8 bases separating them. The CDR3 DNA is TGTGCCAGCAGGCGGCAGGATCAGCCCCAGCATTTT. Encoded protein: CASRRQDQPQHF.

The chain is built from TRBV10-3 and TRBJ1-1; D is perhaps TRBD1 (5 bases). V was shortened by 3 bases and J by 1 base, with 12 bases between the two germline ends. The CDR3 is 15 residues long. Germline CDR1 is ENHRY and CDR2 is SYGVKD. CDR3 in amino acids: CAISDHAGRNTEAFF. CDR3 DNA sequence: TGTGCCATCAGTGACCACGCAGGGAGGAACACTGAAGCTTTCTTT.

The chain employs TRBV2 and TRBJ2-6, with D unresolved. The CDR3 has 17 amino acids. V lost 7 bases, J lost 0 bases, and 16 bases lay in between. Germline CDR1 is SNHLY and CDR2 is FYNNEI. CDR3 sequence (DNA): TGTGCCAGCACTTATCTTAGCAGCCGCTCTGGGGCCAACGTCCTGACTTTC. This sequence encodes CASTYLSSRSGANVLTF.

The chain employs TRBV7-9 and TRBJ2-1, with TRBD2 identical over 12 bases. The trim removed 7 bases at V and 7 bases at J, leaving 11 bases unmatched. This CDR3 has 16 residues. The germline V gene has CDR1 SEHNR and CDR2 FQNEAQ (reference sequence). The CDR3 sequence: CASIPRLAGARNEQFF. The CDR3 nucleotides are TGTGCCAGCATCCCACGACTAGCGGGGGCCCGAAATGAGCAGTTCTTC.

Ten or more counts support this clonotype. This rearrangement joins TRBV5-1 to TRBJ1-1; D gene ambiguous. Germline loops: CDR1 SGHRS, CDR2 YFSETQ. V lost 2 bases and J 2 bases, leaving 4 bases between the germline ends. This CDR3 comprises 12 residues. CDR3 sequence reads: CASSFSNTEAFF. In DNA, the CDR3 is TGCGCCAGCAGCTTCTCCAACACTGAAGCTTTCTTT.

The gene calls are TRBV15 and TRBJ2-1; TRBD2 might be the D (5 bases). The CDR3 loop spans 17 amino acids. The germline V gene encodes CDR1 LNHNV and CDR2 YYDKDF (reference sequence). The germline V and J ends were trimmed by 0 bases and 7 bases, with 19 bases remaining between them. The CDR3 protein is CATSRDRARRGGNEQFF. DNA for the CDR3: TGTGCCACCAGCAGAGATCGGGCTAGACGGGGTGGGAATGAGCAGTTCTTC.